Listed here are 10 T cell receptor beta chains from one sample, sequenced in a study of T cell clonality in common variable immunodeficiency. TCRdb keeps only in-frame clones here, not all; method: immunoSEQ multiplex PCR. The sample counts tens of thousands of clones, none seen once; the ten largest own 2% to 2.5%. The sample comprised peripheral blood mononuclear cells. The receptors originated from a person aged 18 to 70 in good health.

Details on this clone: From the germline J gene comes the end of the CDR3, since the read stops 3 residues before it. The chain is built from TRBV2 and TRBJ1-4; possibly TRBD1 for D (5 bases). The germline V gene has CDR1 SNHLY and CDR2 FYNNEI. V shed 4 bases and J shed 4 bases, with 10 bases lying between them. This CDR3 has 14 residues. Incomplete CDR3 DNA: TGTGCCAGCAGTGGTTACGGGGGTAATGAAAAA. Protein: CASSGYGGNEK. The full CDR3 reads CASSGYGGNEKLFF.

This clone has at least ten counts. Read sequence stops 3 residues before the CDR3 end, and the germline J gene provides the missing end. The chain joins TRBV2 to TRBJ1-1, with TRBD1 matching 9 bases. The CDR3 consists of 15 residues. Per the germline V gene, CDR1 is SNHLY and CDR2 is FYNNEI. The junction had 5 bases not matched to a gene; V was cut back by 6 bases and J by 0 bases. CDR3 loop: CASRAGTGMNTEAFF. Incomplete CDR3 DNA: TGTGCCAGCAGGGCCGGGACAGGGATGAACACTGAA.

This clone was recorded many times. CDR3 DNA, as far as it was read: TGCGCCAGCAGCTTGGACGTAGCGGGCCCGACC. It specifies CASSLDVAGPT. The entire CDR3 is CASSLDVAGPTQYF. The genes are TRBV5-1 and TRBJ2-5; 7 bases agree with TRBD2. From the germline J gene comes the end of the CDR3, since the read stops 3 residues before it. Germline V lookup: CDR1 SGHRS, CDR2 YFSETQ. With 0 bases clipped from V and 7 bases from J, the junction kept 6 bases outside the gene matches. This CDR3 is 14 amino acids long. The variable domain in full, completed from reference TRBV5-1 and TRBJ2-5, reads KAGVTQTPRYLIKTRGQQVTLSCSPISGHRSVSWYQQTPGQGLQFLFEYFSETQRNKGNFPGRFSGRQFSNSRSEMNVSTLELGDSALYLCASSLDVAGPTQYFGPGTRLLVL.

This clone was detected ten times or more. The CDR3 extends 3 residues past the end of the read, so its final part is completed from the germline J gene. The V call is TRBV7-9, the J call TRBJ1-5; tentatively, D is TRBD1 (6 bases). Trimming shortened V by 5 bases and J by 5 bases, and 16 bases separated the two germline ends. The CDR3 is made up of 15 amino acids. The V gene's germline CDR1 is SEHNR and CDR2 FQNEAQ (reference sequence). CDR3 in amino acids: CASSISSGVDQPQHF. The DNA read from the CDR3 is TGTGCCAGCAGCATAAGCTCAGGGGTGGATCAGCCC.

Concerning this clone: The read terminates 3 residues before the CDR3 end, so the remaining end is supplied by the germline J gene. The chain couples TRBV7-6 to TRBJ2-5, with a weak D call TRBD1 (6 bases). CDR1 is SGHVS and CDR2 is FNYEAQ in the germline V gene. This CDR3 has 13 residues. Trimming removed 3 bases at V and 5 bases at J, with 10 bases between. CDR3 residues: CASSFVQGETQYF. The part of the CDR3 DNA that was read is TGTGCCAGCAGCTTCGTTCAGGGGGAGACC.

This clone was seen many times. The sequenced fragment ends 3 residues before the CDR3 boundary, so the rest is inferred from the germline J gene. The chain combines TRBV2 with TRBJ2-2; D may be TRBD1 (6 bases). Germline V gene sequence: CDR1 SNHLY, CDR2 FYNNEI. The CDR3 extends over 14 amino acids. Trimming pared 8 bases from V and 1 base from J, leaving 11 bases between. CDR3: CASVVQGNTGELFF. The CDR3 bases that were read are TGTGCCAGCGTTGTACAGGGGAACACCGGGGAG.

Concerning this clone: The read comes to an end 3 residues before the CDR3 does, leaving the germline J gene to fill in the end. This chain joins TRBV6-1 and TRBJ1-5, with no clear D. This CDR3 has 14 residues. Germline-derived CDR1 and CDR2 are MNHNS and SASEGT. CDR3 DNA, as far as it was read: TGTGCCAGCAGTGGTAGGGTCGGTACAGATCCC. Translating it yields CASSGRVGTDP. Given in full, the CDR3 is CASSGRVGTDPQHF.

This clone was seen many times. The read ends 3 residues shy of where the CDR3 ends; the end is completed using the germline J gene. The chain links TRBV19 to TRBJ1-2, with 7 bases matching TRBD1. Germline-derived CDR1 and CDR2 are LNHDA and SQIVND (reference sequence). Trimming removed 3 bases from V and 5 bases from J; junction bases left unmatched: 9. This CDR3 has 15 amino acids. The CDR3 loop is CASSMTGPSGYGYTF. The CDR3 bases that were read are TGTGCCAGTAGTATGACAGGGCCCTCCGGGTATGGC.

Many counts were recorded for this clone. The read stops 3 residues short of the end of the CDR3; the missing end is completed from the germline J gene. J is TRBJ2-3 and V is TRBV19; no firm D call. The V gene's germline CDR1 is LNHDA and CDR2 SQIVND (reference sequence). Trimming removed 6 bases at V and 5 bases at J, with 9 bases between. The CDR3 contains 12 residues. This chain's CDR3 is CASSLIGDTQYF. Partial CDR3 DNA: TGTGCCAGTAGCTTAATCGGAGATACG. The full variable domain, with the rest looked up from reference TRBV19 and TRBJ2-3, is DGGITQSPKYLFRKEGQNVTLSCEQNLNHDAMYWYRQDPGQGLRLIYYSQIVNDFQKGDIAEGYSVSREKKESFPLTVTSAQKNPTAFYLCASSLIGDTQYFGPGTRLTVL.

This clone was counted ten times or more. The CDR3 end falls 3 residues outside the read, so it is completed with the germline J gene. The gene calls are TRBV20-1 and TRBJ2-4; 16 nucleotides agree with TRBD2. The CDR3 runs 19 residues. Trimming at V came to 6 bases and at J to 0 bases, leaving 11 bases not matched to a gene. CDR1 is DFQATT, CDR2 SNEGSKA, per germline (reference sequence). CDR3 in amino acids: CSANGPGLAGGVAKNIQYF. Partial CDR3 DNA: TGCAGTGCAAATGGACCGGGACTAGCGGGGGGGGTAGCCAAAAACATT.